The clone carrying this T cell receptor (beta chain) was picked up many times. Its antigen is as yet unknown. The entry originates in a study of T cells after yellow fever vaccination. General study findings and limits: Within FACS-sorted repertoires, abundant clonotypes contaminating from the bulk population could be present.

The CDR3 runs to 15 residues. Germline values: CDR1 SGHTA, CDR2 FQGTGA. Trimming at V came to 5 bases and at J to 3 bases, leaving 5 bases not matched to a gene. 5'RACE template switching produced TCR cDNA carrying a universal primer site and UMIs. TCRdb passed the 5' RACE reads through MiXCR, listing each CDR3 protein once. The sample consists of 500,000 to 650,000 distinct CDR3 sequences, about a sixth of them appearing once. The J gene is TRBJ2-2, the V gene TRBV7-3; 8 nucleotides agree with TRBD1. The sequencing here drew on PBMCs, taken less than 6 days after the first yellow fever vaccination. This clonotype was obtained from a man aged 18 to 35 who received the YFV17D yellow fever vaccine. The CDR3 nucleotides read TGTGCCAGCAGCCCCGGACAGGGCTACACCGGGGAGCTGTTTTTT. Its translation is CASSPGQGYTGELFF.